These T cell receptor beta chains were read from a single sample in a study of blood T cell repertoires in COVID-19. TCRdb's table, derived via immunoSEQ multiplex PCR, lists solely in-frame clones and lacks some. The table includes roughly 99,000 clones, approximately 86% detected once. Sequencing used peripheral blood. The origin of the receptors is a man aged 50-60 years with COVID-19, enrolled during active disease. The CDR3 runs from the conserved cysteine through the conserved F or W. The D gene is left open where the match is weak. Not every row has a clone size; where given, it reads once, few, many or a size class.

D: .; J: TRBJ1-1; length: 15; size: .; V: TRBV3-1/TRBV3-2; CDR3: CASSATAGKNTEAFF; DNA: TGTGCCAGCAGCGCCACGGCAGGGAAGAACACTGAAGCTTTCTTT
D: TRBD2; J: TRBJ2-1; length: 12; size: .; V: TRBV27; CDR3: CASRGGAGEQFF; DNA: TGTGCCAGCAGGGGAGGGGCGGGGGAGCAGTTCTTC
D: TRBD1; J: TRBJ2-2; length: 16; size: .; V: TRBV6-6; CDR3: CASSISDRGNTGELFF; DNA: TGTGCCAGCAGTATTTCGGACAGGGGGAACACCGGGGAGCTGTTTTTT
D: .; J: TRBJ2-3; length: 12; size: .; V: TRBV19; CDR3: CASSIGRDTQYF; DNA: TGTGCCAGTAGTATAGGCAGAGATACGCAGTATTTT
D: .; J: TRBJ1-6; length: 16; size: .; V: TRBV28; CDR3: CASSIRQVSYNSPLHF; DNA: TGTGCCAGCAGTATCCGACAGGTATCCTATAATTCACCCCTCCACTTT
D: TRBD1; J: TRBJ2-7; length: 11; size: .; V: TRBV2; CDR3: CASTRDSEQYF; DNA: TGTGCCAGCACCAGGGACAGCGAGCAGTACTTC
D: TRBD1; J: TRBJ1-2; length: 16; size: .; V: TRBV5-4; CDR3: CASSTQTGLANYGYTF; DNA: TGTGCCAGCAGCACTCAGACAGGGTTAGCTAACTATGGCTACACCTTC
D: .; J: TRBJ1-1; length: 14; size: once; V: TRBV30; CDR3: CAWRRFGGGSEAFF; DNA: TGTGCCTGGAGACGATTTGGCGGGGGCTCTGAAGCTTTCTTT
D: .; J: TRBJ1-2; length: 15; size: .; V: TRBV7-3; CDR3: CASSPFGGEDYGYTF; DNA: TGTGCCAGCAGCCCCTTCGGGGGGGAAGACTATGGCTACACCTTC
D: TRBD1; J: TRBJ1-1; length: 15; size: .; V: TRBV5-6; CDR3: CASSLTGGGNTEAFF; DNA: TGTGCCAGCAGCTTGACAGGGGGTGGGAACACTGAAGCTTTCTTT
D: .; J: TRBJ1-1; length: 16; size: few; V: TRBV5-4; CDR3: CASSLFRGLWDTEAFF; DNA: TGTGCCAGCAGCTTATTTAGAGGGCTGTGGGACACTGAAGCTTTCTTT
D: TRBD1; J: TRBJ1-5; length: 15; size: .; V: TRBV7-2; CDR3: CASSLDPGQDQPQHF; DNA: TGTGCCAGCAGCTTAGACCCGGGACAGGATCAGCCCCAGCATTTT
D: TRBD2; J: TRBJ2-3; length: 15; size: .; V: TRBV5-1; CDR3: CASSLAAGGKDTQYF; DNA: TGCGCCAGCAGCTTGGCGGCGGGGGGTAAAGATACGCAGTATTTT
D: .; J: TRBJ1-1; length: 14; size: once; V: TRBV5-5; CDR3: CASSLEHKNTEAFF; DNA: TGTGCCAGCAGCTTGGAACATAAGAACACTGAAGCTTTCTTT
D: TRBD2; J: TRBJ2-1; length: 16; size: once; V: TRBV27; CDR3: CASSLLAGSSYNEQFF; DNA: TGTGCCAGCAGTTTATTAGCGGGTAGCTCCTACAATGAGCAGTTCTTC
D: .; J: TRBJ1-1; length: 15; size: .; V: TRBV28; CDR3: CASSVGRGVNTEAFF; DNA: TGTGCCAGCAGTGTAGGGAGGGGAGTAAACACTGAAGCTTTCTTT
D: .; J: TRBJ2-5; length: 13; size: once; V: TRBV18; CDR3: CASSPDYQGTQYF; DNA: TGTGCCAGCTCTCCCGACTACCAAGGGACCCAGTACTTC
D: TRBD1; J: TRBJ1-6; length: 15; size: few; V: TRBV9; CDR3: CASSVRDSFNSPLHF; DNA: TGTGCCAGCAGCGTGCGGGACAGCTTTAATTCACCCCTCCACTTT
D: .; J: TRBJ1-6; length: 11; size: .; V: TRBV6-2/TRBV6-3; CDR3: CASSENSPLHF; DNA: TGTGCCAGCAGTGAGAATTCACCCCTCCACTTT
D: .; J: TRBJ1-5; length: 14; size: .; V: TRBV5-4; CDR3: CASSLFPGDQPQHF; DNA: TGTGCCAGCAGCTTGTTTCCCGGAGATCAGCCCCAGCATTTT
D: .; J: TRBJ1-6; length: 15; size: .; V: TRBV28; CDR3: CASSEDSHYNSPLHF; DNA: TGTGCCAGCAGTGAGGACAGCCACTATAATTCACCCCTCCACTTT
D: TRBD1; J: TRBJ1-2; length: 15; size: .; V: TRBV5-4; CDR3: CASSLDRQGNYGYTF; DNA: TGTGCCAGCAGCTTGGATCGACAGGGTAACTATGGCTACACCTTC
D: TRBD1; J: TRBJ1-6; length: 15; size: .; V: TRBV6-5; CDR3: CASTRRDRGNSPLHF; DNA: TGTGCCAGCACCAGAAGGGACAGGGGAAATTCACCCCTCCACTTT
D: .; J: TRBJ1-1; length: 11; size: .; V: TRBV20-1; CDR3: CSARVRTEAFF; DNA: TGCAGTGCTAGAGTACGGACTGAAGCTTTCTTT
D: TRBD2; J: TRBJ2-7; length: 13; size: few; V: TRBV30; CDR3: CAWSVGLAHEQYF; DNA: TGTGCCTGGAGTGTAGGACTAGCCCACGAGCAGTACTTC
D: .; J: TRBJ2-2; length: 15; size: .; V: TRBV29-1; CDR3: CSVEEEEGNTGELFF; DNA: TGCAGCGTTGAAGAGGAGGAAGGGAACACCGGGGAGCTGTTTTTT
D: TRBD2; J: TRBJ2-3; length: 17; size: .; V: TRBV5-4; CDR3: CASSGLAGGTSTDTQYF; DNA: TGTGCCAGCAGCGGACTAGCGGGGGGAACTAGCACAGATACGCAGTATTTT
D: .; J: TRBJ1-3; length: 14; size: .; V: TRBV9; CDR3: CASSPRTAGNTIYF; DNA: TGTGCCAGCAGCCCACGGACAGCTGGAAACACCATATATTTT
D: TRBD2; J: TRBJ2-4; length: 16; size: once; V: TRBV6-5; CDR3: CASSSLAGGTKNIQYF; DNA: TGTGCCAGCAGTTCCCTAGCGGGGGGTACCAAAAACATTCAGTACTTC
D: TRBD1; J: TRBJ2-2; length: 15; size: .; V: TRBV5-4; CDR3: CASSSWTGVDGELFF; DNA: TGTGCCAGCAGCTCTTGGACAGGGGTGGACGGGGAGCTGTTTTTT
D: .; J: TRBJ2-1; length: 14; size: .; V: TRBV27; CDR3: CASRPGLGDNEQFF; DNA: TGTGCCAGCAGACCGGGACTGGGCGACAATGAGCAGTTCTTC
D: .; J: TRBJ1-2; length: 12; size: .; V: TRBV2; CDR3: CASSQQDYGYTF; DNA: TGTGCCAGCAGTCAACAGGACTATGGCTACACCTTC